This entry is about one T cell receptor (beta chain). Its antigen is unidentified. Libraries were prepared by immunoSEQ multiplex PCR; TCRdb keeps only in-frame clonotypes and omits some of them. The data contain about 20,000 clones, about three quarters of them seen just once; the ten biggest clones take up around a quarter. This CDR3 has 14 residues. V was clipped by 6 bases and J by 8 bases; unmatched bases: 11. Per the germline V gene, CDR1 is SNHLY and CDR2 is FYNNEI. The sample comes from a study of early stage breast cancer tumors. About the research overall: ER+/PR+/HER2- status applied to about 70% of the 16 invasive breast tumors. Invasive lobular carcinomas made up about 35% of the 12 ER+/PR+/HER2- tumors. Each sample averaged approximately 9.8-fold read coverage. General study results and limits: Tumors had approximately 2.5-fold higher T cell density and higher clonality than adjacent normal breast tissue.

The source of this sequence is a person aged 55 to 69 with breast cancer. The V call is TRBV2, the J call TRBJ1-2; 8 nucleotides align to TRBD1. Sequenced: blood. Here the CDR3 DNA reads TGTGCCAGCAGCCAGGACAGGGACACGTACGGCTACACCTTC. Translating gives CASSQDRDTYGYTF.